A single sample is the source of the 9 T cell receptor beta chains below, sequenced in a study of graft-versus-host responses after intestinal transplantation. Sequencing used immunoSEQ multiplex PCR; TCRdb keeps in-frame clones, though not all of them. Among roughly 27,000 clones listed, around four fifths were seen once. Sequenced material: PBMCs, taken 28 days after intestinal transplant. All receptors derive from a human patient who received an intestinal transplant, so some T cells may come from the graft donor.

J is TRBJ2-5 and V is TRBV4-1, with a tentative D call TRBD1 (6 bases). Looked up from germline, CDR1 is MGHRA and CDR2 is YSYEKL. V was shortened by 5 bases and J by 5 bases, with 15 bases between the two germline ends. The CDR3 consists of 14 residues. The CDR3 coding sequence is TGCGCCAGCAGCTTCACAGGGATGGGGGAGACCCAGTACTTC. Its translation is CASSFTGMGETQYF.

This clone has only a few counts. The chain combines TRBV6-6 with TRBJ2-7; 8 bases align to TRBD1. Germline-derived CDR1 and CDR2 are MNHNY and SVGAGI (reference sequence). Trimming at V came to 3 bases and at J to 2 bases, leaving 3 bases not matched to a gene. This CDR3 region has 14 residues. Here the CDR3 DNA reads TGTGCCAGCAGTTATGGACAGGGTGCCTACGAGCAGTACTTC. Amino acid sequence: CASSYGQGAYEQYF.

The V gene is TRBV19, the J gene TRBJ1-1; no reliable D call. Germline V gene data show CDR1 as LNHDA and CDR2 as SQIVND (reference sequence). The CDR3 contains 13 residues. V gave up 4 bases and J gave up 4 bases, with 10 bases separating them. This CDR3 is CASSTYKGTEAFF. CDR3 nucleotide sequence: TGTGCCAGTAGTACGTACAAGGGCACTGAAGCTTTCTTT.

The V call is TRBV6-1, the J call TRBJ2-2; 12 bases align to TRBD2. CDR3 length equals 16 residues. CDR1 MNHNS and CDR2 SASEGT come from the germline V gene. The J segment lost 5 bases and the V segment lost 6 bases, leaving 7 bases of the junction unmatched. The DNA for the CDR3 is TGTGCCAGCAGCGAACTAGCGGGGGGTGGGACCGGGGAGCTGTTTTTT. It yields the protein CASSELAGGGTGELFF.

This chain uses TRBV9 with TRBJ2-5; 13 bases fit TRBD2. The V and J ends lost 3 bases and 5 bases, in that order; junction bases with no gene match: 4. The CDR3 spans 15 residues. Germline loops: CDR1 SGDLS, CDR2 YYNGEE. This chain's CDR3 is CASSGGTSGMETQYF. In DNA form, the CDR3 reads TGTGCCAGCAGCGGAGGGACTAGCGGGATGGAGACCCAGTACTTC.

V is TRBV4-1 and J is TRBJ1-2; weak D call: TRBD1 (5 bases). Germline-derived CDR1 and CDR2 are MGHRA and YSYEKL. CDR3 size: 15 residues. The V and J ends lost 0 bases and 6 bases respectively, with 14 bases between them. Written as DNA, the CDR3 is TGCGCCAGCAGCCAAGATGGGGGGTGGCGGGATGGCTACACCTTC. This encodes CASSQDGGWRDGYTF.

This chain joins TRBV29-1 and TRBJ2-2; 7 nucleotides agree with TRBD1. V gave up 6 bases and J gave up 1 base; unmatched junction bases: 5. Germline lookup yields CDR1 SQVTM and CDR2 ANQGSEA. The CDR3 has 14 residues. The CDR3 DNA is TGCAGCGTAGGAGACAGGGTGAACACCGGGGAGCTGTTTTTT. Amino acid sequence: CSVGDRVNTGELFF.

The chain couples TRBV6-6 to TRBJ1-5, with D possibly TRBD1 on 5 matching bases. The germline V gene has CDR1 MNHNY and CDR2 SVGAGI (reference sequence). This CDR3 has 15 amino acids. Trimming left V 2 bases short and J 1 base short, with 9 bases between. CDR3 protein: CASSYGGPSNQPQHF. In DNA form, the CDR3 reads TGTGCCAGCAGTTACGGGGGACCGAGCAATCAGCCCCAGCATTTT.

The V and J genes are TRBV6-1 and TRBJ1-5; 7 nucleotides agree with TRBD1. This CDR3 is built from 18 residues. V dropped 4 bases and J dropped 6; count of bases not matched to a gene: 18. Germline V CDR1 and CDR2: MNHNS, SASEGT. CDR3 nucleotide sequence: TGTGCCAGCAGTGTTTGGAGACAGGGCCCTTTAACGGCTCAGCCCCAGCATTTT. It yields the protein CASSVWRQGPLTAQPQHF.